Listed below are T cell receptor beta chains from one sample, sequenced in a study of memory CD4+ T cells and cytomegalovirus serostatus. Sequencing used immunoSEQ multiplex PCR; TCRdb keeps in-frame clones, though not all of them. The data show about 57,000 clones, less than 80% seen once. The sample was memory CD4+ T cells from blood. These receptors came from an adult in good health and CMV-seronegative. Each CDR3 is given with its conserved first and last residue. Each record gives: V gene, D gene, clone size, J gene, CDR3 protein, CDR3 DNA. D genes are given only for firm matches. Clone size, where shown, is once, few, many, or a class for clones that have expanded.

TRBV18	TRBD1	.	TRBJ2-7	CASSQTGTVLRREQYF	TGTGCCAGCTCCCAAACCGGGACAGTTCTACGTAGGGAGCAGTACTTC
TRBV7-8	.	.	TRBJ2-1	CASSLAEGSREIF	TGTGCCAGCAGCTTAGCGGAAGGAAGTCGGGAGATCTTC
TRBV7-4	.	.	TRBJ1-2	CASSLFLRERRGGKRNYGYTF	TGTGCCAGCAGCTTATTTTTAAGGGAGAGGAGAGGGGGTAAGAGGAACTATGGCTACACCTTC
TRBV6-5	TRBD2	.	TRBJ2-7	CASSTRLASSYEQYF	TGTGCCAGCAGTACCCGACTAGCGAGCTCCTACGAGCAGTACTTC
TRBV6-5	.	.	TRBJ1-1	CASSYSETEAFF	TGTGCCAGCAGTTACTCGGAAACTGAAGCTTTCTTT
TRBV6-5	TRBD1	.	TRBJ2-7	CASTRGTGFYEQYF	TGTGCCAGCACTCGAGGGACAGGGTTCTACGAGCAGTACTTC
TRBV29-1	TRBD1	.	TRBJ1-2	CSVDSGGQGAIYGYTF	TGCAGCGTTGACTCGGGAGGACAGGGGGCGATCTATGGCTACACCTTC
TRBV11-2	.	.	TRBJ2-7	CASSHPGAEQYF	TGTGCCAGCAGCCACCCAGGGGCCGAGCAGTACTTC
TRBV18	.	once	TRBJ1-2	CASSPDRSGYTF	TGTGCCAGCTCACCTGATCGATCTGGCTACACCTTC
TRBV4-1	.	medium-sized	TRBJ1-1	CASSQDEGRPNAFF	TGCGCCAGCAGCCAAGATGAGGGTCGACCCAATGCTTTCTTT
TRBV9	.	.	TRBJ1-1	CASSVVEDTEAFF	TGTGCCAGCAGCGTAGTGGAGGACACTGAAGCTTTCTTT
TRBV9	.	.	TRBJ2-1	CASSVDGNRGREQFF	TGTGCCAGCAGCGTAGACGGGAATAGGGGCCGTGAGCAGTTCTTC
TRBV28	.	.	TRBJ1-2	CASSLGGPANYGYTF	TGTGCCAGCAGTTTAGGGGGTCCTGCTAACTATGGCTACACCTTC
TRBV27	TRBD2	.	TRBJ2-1	CASSRQSGRKNEQFF	TGTGCCAGCAGTCGCCAGAGCGGGAGGAAAAATGAGCAGTTCTTC
TRBV30	.	.	TRBJ1-6	CAWTGVVGYNSPLHF	TGTGCCTGGACGGGGGTTGTTGGCTATAATTCACCCCTCCACTTT
TRBV6-1	TRBD2	once	TRBJ2-1	CASGTSEYNEQFF	TGTGCCAGTGGGACTAGCGAGTACAATGAGCAGTTCTTC
TRBV4-1	.	.	TRBJ2-3	CASSQVGIAVDTQYF	TGCGCCAGCAGCCAAGTGGGGATAGCGGTAGATACGCAGTATTTT
TRBV30	TRBD1	once	TRBJ1-1	CAWSVQQGGEAFF	TGTGCCTGGAGTGTACAACAGGGGGGTGAAGCTTTCTTT
TRBV2	TRBD1	.	TRBJ2-1	CASSGQGARGEQFF	TGTGCCAGCAGCGGACAGGGGGCGCGGGGTGAGCAGTTCTTC
TRBV6-5	.	.	TRBJ2-3	CASSPRRAQDTQYF	TGTGCCAGCAGTCCCCGGAGGGCCCAAGATACGCAGTATTTT
TRBV2	TRBD1	.	TRBJ1-4	CASVRDRDEKLFF	TGTGCCAGCGTCCGGGACAGGGACGAAAAACTGTTTTTT
TRBV4-1	.	.	TRBJ1-1	CASSQGRENTEAFF	TGCGCCAGCAGCCAGGGTAGGGAGAACACTGAAGCTTTCTTT
TRBV6-6	.	few	TRBJ2-7	CASSPTAYEQYF	TGTGCCAGCAGTCCCACAGCCTACGAGCAGTACTTC
TRBV10-3	TRBD1	.	TRBJ2-2	CAISEWDSGTGELFF	TGTGCCATCAGTGAATGGGACAGTGGTACCGGGGAGCTGTTTTTT
TRBV5-1	.	once	TRBJ1-3	CASSLVPNSGNTIYF	TGCGCCAGCAGCTTGGTACCGAACTCTGGAAACACCATATATTTT
TRBV7-3	TRBD2	.	TRBJ2-3	CASSDGTSGTDTQYF	TGTGCCAGCAGCGACGGGACTAGCGGCACAGATACGCAGTATTTT
TRBV5-5	.	many	TRBJ1-3	CASSLRLSSGNTIYF	TGTGCCAGCAGCTTGAGGCTCAGCTCTGGAAACACCATATATTTT
TRBV28	.	.	TRBJ1-6	CASSSPVSPLHF	TGTGCCAGCAGTTCCCCAGTATCACCCCTCCACTTT
TRBV12-2	.	once	TRBJ1-3	CASRLLDRLVSGNTIYF	TGTGCAAGTCGCTTATTAGATCGACTCGTCTCTGGAAACACCATATATTTT
TRBV7-2	TRBD1	.	TRBJ2-5	CASSLKYELGQGALRTQYF	TGTGCCAGCAGCTTGAAATATGAATTGGGACAGGGAGCTCTTCGGACCCAGTACTTC
TRBV2	.	.	TRBJ1-5	CASSVMGSKTF	TGTGCCAGCAGTGTAATGGGATCGAAAACTTTT
TRBV29-1	.	.	TRBJ1-1	CSVGSSAQGAFF	TGCAGCGTTGGGTCCAGTGCCCAGGGAGCTTTCTTT
TRBV7-2	TRBD1	few	TRBJ1-3	CASSYGTGRTGNTIYF	TGTGCCAGCAGCTATGGGACAGGGAGAACTGGAAACACCATATATTTT
TRBV18	TRBD2	.	TRBJ2-7	CASSQQGGRSYEQYF	TGTGCCAGCTCACAACAGGGCGGGAGGTCCTACGAGCAGTACTTC
TRBV30	.	.	TRBJ1-2	CAWSSGPGGGYTF	TGTGCCTGGAGCTCGGGCCCTGGGGGTGGCTACACCTTC
TRBV6-6	.	.	TRBJ1-1	CASRDSRTREAFF	TGTGCCAGCCGGGACTCCCGAACCAGGGAAGCTTTCTTT
TRBV28	.	.	TRBJ1-2	CASKTTHYGYTF	TGTGCCAGCAAAACGACCCACTATGGCTACACCTTC
TRBV30	.	.	TRBJ1-5	CAWSVPGHPRNQPQHF	TGTGCCTGGAGCGTACCGGGGCATCCGCGCAATCAGCCCCAGCATTTT
TRBV27	.	.	TRBJ1-4	CASSLGAPMGKLFF	TGTGCCAGCAGTCTCGGGGCCCCGATGGGAAAACTGTTTTTT
TRBV7-7	.	.	TRBJ2-3	CASSFGGQATQYF	TGTGCCAGCAGCTTTGGCGGTCAGGCTACGCAGTATTTT
TRBV30	.	.	TRBJ1-1	CAWSPPGGRGEAFF	TGTGCCTGGAGCCCGCCGGGGGGGCGAGGTGAAGCTTTCTTT
TRBV10-3	.	.	TRBJ1-2	CAISDNNYGYTF	TGTGCCATCAGCGACAATAACTATGGCTACACCTTC
TRBV19	TRBD2	.	TRBJ2-7	CASSIDWQRESYEQYF	TGTGCCAGTAGTATCGACTGGCAGCGGGAGTCCTACGAGCAGTACTTC
TRBV5-1	.	.	TRBJ1-1	CASSLAGLGTVNTEAFF	TGCGCCAGCAGCTTGGCGGGACTGGGGACGGTGAACACTGAAGCTTTCTTT
TRBV4-1	TRBD1	.	TRBJ2-7	CASSQRVSGGNEQYF	TGCGCCAGCAGCCAGAGAGTCTCAGGGGGCAACGAGCAGTACTTC
TRBV5-6	TRBD2	.	TRBJ2-7	CASSLIGTSGDYEQYF	TGTGCCAGCAGCTTGATTGGGACTAGCGGTGACTACGAGCAGTACTTC
TRBV5-1	TRBD1	.	TRBJ2-7	CASSLRGQETYEQYF	TGCGCCAGCAGCTTGCGAGGACAGGAAACCTACGAGCAGTACTTC
TRBV28	TRBD1	.	TRBJ1-5	CASSRDRNQPQHF	TGTGCCAGCAGTAGGGACAGGAATCAGCCCCAGCATTTT
TRBV28	.	.	TRBJ2-2	CASITRGNTGELFF	TGTGCCAGCATCACTAGAGGGAACACCGGGGAGCTGTTTTTT